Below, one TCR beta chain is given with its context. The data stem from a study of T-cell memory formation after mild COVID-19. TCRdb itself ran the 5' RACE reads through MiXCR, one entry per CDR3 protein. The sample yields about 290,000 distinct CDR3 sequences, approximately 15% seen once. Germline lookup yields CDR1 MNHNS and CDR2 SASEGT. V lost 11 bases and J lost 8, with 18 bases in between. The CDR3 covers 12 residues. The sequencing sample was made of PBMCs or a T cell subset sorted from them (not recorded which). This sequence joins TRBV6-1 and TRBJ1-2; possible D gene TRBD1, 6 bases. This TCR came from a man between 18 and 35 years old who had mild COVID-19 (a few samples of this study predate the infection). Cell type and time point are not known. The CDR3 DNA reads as TGTGCCGGGGGCGGAACAGGTTACGGCTACACCTTC. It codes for CAGGGTGYGYTF.